What follows are 9 T cell receptor beta chains derived from one specimen sequenced in a study of yellow fever vaccine responses in identical twins. One entry per CDR3 protein, called by TCRdb with MiXCR from the RT-PCR reads. This sample has some 15,000 distinct CDR3 sequences, with roughly 80% found just once. The sequences come from T cells from blood (PBMCs), unsorted or a sorted subset (not recorded which), collected before or after yellow fever vaccination (not recorded which). Receptors were obtained from a woman aged 18-29 years who received the yellow fever vaccine.

The chain links TRBV5-6 to TRBJ2-7; 7 bases fit TRBD1. J gave up 4 bases and V 4 bases, and 11 bases lay outside the gene matches. This CDR3 has 15 amino acids. Germline lookup yields CDR1 SGHDT and CDR2 YYEEEE. The CDR3 DNA reads as TGTGCCAGCAGCCCCAGTGTCAGGGGGAAGTACGAGCAGTACTTC. The encoded protein is CASSPSVRGKYEQYF.

This chain links TRBV4-3 with TRBJ2-7; 7 bases match TRBD2. This CDR3 has 13 residues. Germline V lookup: CDR1 LGHNA, CDR2 YSLEER. J lost 9 bases, V lost 2 bases, and 7 bases had no gene match. The CDR3 DNA follows: TGCGCCAGCAGCCAACGACTAGCCGAGGGGCAGTACTTC. Translation: CASSQRLAEGQYF.

The chain employs TRBV9 and TRBJ2-2; possibly TRBD1 or TRBD2 for D (5 bases each). The germline V gene encodes CDR1 SGDLS and CDR2 YYNGEE. The CDR3 is 13 amino acids. The ends were cut back, 0 bases at V and 6 bases at J, with 6 bases in the middle. In nucleotides, the CDR3 is TGTGCCAGCAGCGTAGGGGACGCCGGGGAGCTGTTTTTT. Amino acid sequence: CASSVGDAGELFF.

This clonotype showed up just once. The V gene is TRBV9, the J gene TRBJ2-7; 8 bases are a match to TRBD2. This CDR3 is 14 amino acids long. CDR1 SGDLS and CDR2 YYNGEE come from the germline V gene. V shed 2 bases, J shed 3 bases, and the junction held 4 bases outside the gene matches. The chain's CDR3 is CASSVGRGGYEQYF. The CDR3 nucleotides read TGTGCCAGCAGCGTGGGTCGGGGGGGCTACGAGCAGTACTTC.

This chain joins TRBV18 and TRBJ2-7; D not certain. CDR1 and CDR2 (germline): KGHSH, LQKENI. The CDR3 contains 14 residues. V was pared by 3 bases and J by 5 bases, with 14 bases between. This CDR3 is CASSPQRTADEQYF. The DNA of the CDR3 is TGTGCCAGCTCACCTCAAAGGACGGCGGACGAGCAGTACTTC.

The table lists this clonotype with a few counts. V gene TRBV7-2 combines with J gene TRBJ2-1, with D tentatively TRBD1 or TRBD2 (6 bases each). Trimming stripped 5 bases from V and 8 bases from J, with 22 bases between. The CDR3 is 16 amino acids. Germline V lookup: CDR1 SGHTA, CDR2 FQGNSA. CDR3 region: CASSTLGGRGPHEQFF. CDR3 nucleotide sequence: TGTGCCAGCAGCACCCTAGGGGGGAGAGGCCCCCATGAGCAGTTCTTC.

The chain employs TRBV10-3 and TRBJ2-2, with no clear D. Looked up from germline, CDR1 is ENHRY and CDR2 is SYGVKD. The CDR3 has 11 amino acids. V shed 8 bases and J shed 3 bases, with 4 bases lying between them. The CDR3, as DNA: TGTGCCATCTCATACACCGGGGAGCTGTTTTTT. Translating gives CAISYTGELFF.

V is TRBV29-1 and J is TRBJ1-4; TRBD1 might be the D (6 bases). The CDR3 has 12 residues. V lost 7 bases to trimming and J lost 8 bases, with 14 bases between them. The V gene's germline CDR1 is SQVTM and CDR2 ANQGSEA. The CDR3, as DNA: TGCAGCGCACAGGGTCTATTGGAAAAACTGTTTTTT. Translating it yields CSAQGLLEKLFF.

V gene TRBV19 combines with J gene TRBJ2-5; possible D gene TRBD2, 5 bases. CDR3 size: 15 residues. V lost 6 bases and J lost 2, with 16 bases in between. CDR1 LNHDA and CDR2 SQIVND come from the germline V gene (reference sequence). Here the CDR3 reads CASSIGFSVQETQYF. CDR3 nucleotides: TGTGCCAGTAGCATCGGATTTAGCGTACAAGAGACCCAGTACTTC. The entire variable domain, with the rest obtained from reference TRBV19 and TRBJ2-5, is as follows: DGGITQSPKYLFRKEGQNVTLSCEQNLNHDAMYWYRQDPGQGLRLIYYSQIVNDFQKGDIAEGYSVSREKKESFPLTVTSAQKNPTAFYLCASSIGFSVQETQYFGPGTRLLVL.